The TCR beta chain under discussion was sequenced for a study of shared clonotypes between healthy human individuals. Assay used: immunoSEQ multiplex PCR; TCRdb lists only in-frame clones, some missing. Altogether 1.5 million to 2.5 million clones are present, about 95% being singletons, with the ten largest covering roughly 1.2%. Trimming stripped 1 base from V and 6 bases from J, with 22 bases between. The length of the CDR3 is 17 residues. Germline values: CDR1 MNHNS, CDR2 SASEGT. Cells designated naive CD8 were CD45RO-negative and were positively selected for CCR7, with terminally differentiated effector memory CD45RA+ cells excluded. The donor cohort consisted entirely of Caucasian adults residing in Nashville, Tennessee. This clone is a singleton in its sample.

The receptor's source is a man younger than 35 in good health. The specimen sequenced was naive CD8+ T cells sorted from blood. V usage is TRBV6-1 and J usage is TRBJ2-7; weak D call: TRBD1 (6 bases). The CDR3 reads CASSEVPGQIDVGEQYF. The CDR3 nucleotides read TGTGCCAGCAGTGAAGTGCCGGGACAAATCGATGTCGGCGAGCAGTACTTC.